This entry is about one TCR beta chain. What it recognizes is unknown. The data belong to a study of T cells in localized non-small cell lung cancer. Notes on the study in general: Uninvolved adjacent lung showed higher T cell clonality than tumor. Investigators sequenced only a single tumor region, leaving heterogeneity possible. Patients showing higher blood T cell density tended to see longer overall survival. Adjacent lung held a median 57 of the top 100 tumor clones.

Repertoires were generated with immunoSEQ multiplex PCR, while TCRdb's copy carries only in-frame clones and drops some. Seen here are about 28,000 clones, roughly 90% observed once, and the top ten hold over 3.5%. J was trimmed by 6 bases and V by 7 bases; bases with no gene match: 5. Germline V gene data show CDR1 as MNHNS and CDR2 as SASEGT. The CDR3 runs to 12 residues. Sequenced material: peripheral blood mononuclear cells, taken before any cancer treatment. The V and J genes are TRBV6-1 and TRBJ2-7; TRBD1 matches 8 bases. The sequence was collected from a woman aged 40-70 years with stage III lung adenocarcinoma. CDR3 sequence: CASILTGAEQYF. CDR3 in DNA: TGTGCCAGCATCCTGACAGGGGCCGAGCAGTACTTC.